The present T cell receptor (beta chain) was sequenced within a study of blood T cell repertoires in COVID-19. The germline CDR1 and CDR2 sequences are SGHTA and FQGTGA. V was trimmed by 5 bases and J by 5 bases, leaving 9 bases between them. The CDR3 covers 13 residues. The method was immunoSEQ multiplex PCR; TCRdb's version includes in-frame clones alone and lacks a portion of them. The top ten clones hold approximately 3.6% of a sample with approximately 260,000 clones, about four fifths of them seen once. The genes are TRBV7-3 and TRBJ2-2, with D perhaps TRBD2 (5 bases). Sequences were obtained from PBMCs or T cells enriched from blood (not recorded which). The sequence derives from a man aged 45-65 years who had recovered from COVID-19. The CDR3, as DNA: TGTGCCAGCAGCGAGACTACGACCGGGGAGCTGTTTTTT. This gives the protein CASSETTTGELFF.